This note documents a single T cell receptor (beta chain) sequence. This entry belongs to a study of blood T cell repertoires in COVID-19. Whole-study context: Whether acute or convalescent, the COVID-19 samples came from the United States, Italy and Spain. T cells, B-cell-depleted T cells, or PBMCs provided the cDNA or gDNA that served as material.

This CDR3 contains 13 residues. With 6 bases removed from V and 4 bases from J, the gap between germline ends came to 12 bases. The germline CDR1 and CDR2 sequences are WSHSY and SAAADI. The authors' processing: Reference gene primer amplification gave estimated nucleated cell counts. Only in-frame clones appear in the TCRdb table, and some are missing; sequencing was by immunoSEQ multiplex PCR. D and trimming come from the DNA, and the V and J calls and clone size come from that table. The sample holds about 130,000 clones, 75% to 90% seen once. This chain connects TRBV10-2 to TRBJ1-2; a possible D gene is TRBD1 (5 bases). The sequencing sample was made of peripheral blood. The receptor's source is a man in his 70s with acute or convalescent COVID-19. The CDR3 region is CASSIGGGYGYTF. CDR3 nucleotides: TGCGCCAGCAGCATTGGGGGGGGCTATGGCTACACCTTC.